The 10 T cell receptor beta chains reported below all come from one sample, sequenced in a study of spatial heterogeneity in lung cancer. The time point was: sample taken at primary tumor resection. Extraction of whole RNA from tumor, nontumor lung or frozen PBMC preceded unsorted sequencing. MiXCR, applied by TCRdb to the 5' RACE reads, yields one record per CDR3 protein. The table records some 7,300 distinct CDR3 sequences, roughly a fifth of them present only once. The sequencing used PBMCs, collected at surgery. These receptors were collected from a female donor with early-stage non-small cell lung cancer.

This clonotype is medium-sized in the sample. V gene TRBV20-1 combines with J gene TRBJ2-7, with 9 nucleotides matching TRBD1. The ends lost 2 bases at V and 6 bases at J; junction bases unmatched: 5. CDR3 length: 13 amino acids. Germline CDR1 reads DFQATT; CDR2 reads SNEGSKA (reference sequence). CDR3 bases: TGCAGTGCTAGAAGTACAGGGGGCGGCGAGCAGTACTTC. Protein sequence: CSARSTGGGEQYF.

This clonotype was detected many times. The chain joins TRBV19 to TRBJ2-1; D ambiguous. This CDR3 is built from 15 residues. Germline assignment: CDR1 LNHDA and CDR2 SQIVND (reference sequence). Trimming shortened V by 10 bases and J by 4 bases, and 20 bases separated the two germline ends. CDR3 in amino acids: CATPSVGLQYNEQFF. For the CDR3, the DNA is TGTGCCACCCCTTCCGTCGGGCTCCAGTACAATGAGCAGTTCTTC.

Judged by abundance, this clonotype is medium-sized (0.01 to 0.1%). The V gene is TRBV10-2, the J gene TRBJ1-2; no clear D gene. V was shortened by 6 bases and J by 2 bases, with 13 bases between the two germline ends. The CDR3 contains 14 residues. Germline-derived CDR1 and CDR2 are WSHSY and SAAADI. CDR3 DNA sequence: TGCGCCAGCAGCGTGGACGGGATGAACTATGGCTACACCTTC. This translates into CASSVDGMNYGYTF.

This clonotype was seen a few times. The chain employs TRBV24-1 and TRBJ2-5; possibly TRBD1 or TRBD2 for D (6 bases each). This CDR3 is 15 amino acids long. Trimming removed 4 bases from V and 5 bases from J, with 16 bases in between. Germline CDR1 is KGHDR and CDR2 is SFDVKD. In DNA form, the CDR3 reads TGTGCCACCAGTGACCCGGAGGGGGAGAGGGAGACCCAGTACTTC. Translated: CATSDPEGERETQYF.

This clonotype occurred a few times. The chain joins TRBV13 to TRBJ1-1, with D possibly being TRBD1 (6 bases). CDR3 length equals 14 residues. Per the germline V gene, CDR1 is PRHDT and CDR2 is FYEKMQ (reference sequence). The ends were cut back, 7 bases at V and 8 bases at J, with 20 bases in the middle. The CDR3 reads CASTPGQRTGEAFF. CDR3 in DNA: TGTGCCAGCACCCCTGGACAGCGGACCGGGGAAGCTTTCTTT.

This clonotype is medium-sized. CDR3 amino acids: CASSPLEGTEAFF. DNA for the CDR3: TGTGCCAGCAGCCCCTTAGAAGGAACTGAAGCTTTCTTT. The genes are TRBV3-1 and TRBJ1-1; D not resolved. V lost 4 bases and J 5 bases, leaving 11 bases between the germline ends. The germline V gene encodes CDR1 LGHDT and CDR2 YNNKEL (reference sequence). The CDR3 is 13 residues long.

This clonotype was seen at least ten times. The DNA for the CDR3 is TGTGCCTCGGGGAAGGATTATGGCTACACCTTC. It translates to CASGKDYGYTF. The chain is built from TRBV2 and TRBJ1-2; the D is unclear. V was trimmed by 11 bases and J by 5 bases, leaving 12 bases between them. Germline CDR1 and CDR2: SNHLY and FYNNEI. The CDR3 has 11 amino acids.

The DNA for the CDR3 is TGTGCCAGCAGTTTCCGGGCAGGGGCCTACAATGAGCAGTTCTTC. This gives the protein CASSFRAGAYNEQFF. The chain is built from TRBV12-3 or TRBV12-4 and TRBJ2-1; D perhaps matches TRBD1 (6 bases). Trimming cost V 3 bases and J 2 bases, with 11 bases left between them. There are 15 residues in the CDR3.

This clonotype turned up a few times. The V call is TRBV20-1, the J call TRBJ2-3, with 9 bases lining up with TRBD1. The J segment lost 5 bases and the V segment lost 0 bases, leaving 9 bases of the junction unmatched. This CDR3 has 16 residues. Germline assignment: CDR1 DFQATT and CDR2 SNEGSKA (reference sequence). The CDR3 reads CSAREVTGGGVDTQYF. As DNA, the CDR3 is TGCAGTGCTAGAGAGGTCACAGGGGGCGGGGTAGATACGCAGTATTTT.

The CDR3 protein is CASSPRTFSYEQYF. DNA for the CDR3: TGTGCCAGCAGCCCGCGGACATTCTCCTACGAGCAGTACTTC. The genes are TRBV11-2 and TRBJ2-7; a weak D match, TRBD1 (5 bases). Looked up from germline, CDR1 is SGHAT and CDR2 is FQNNGV. Trimming pared 5 bases from V and 0 bases from J, leaving 11 bases between. The CDR3 totals 14 residues.